This TCR beta chain was captured by sequencing in a study of T cell clonotyping in hematopoietic cell transplantation. Concerning this clone: No antigen is known for it.

General study points: Broader posttransplant TCR repertoire diversity was predicted by graft donor and pretransplant recipient Inverse Simpson Index values. Pathologically expanded recipient clonotypes increased progressively from day 30 to day 180 as diversity fell. Few recipient clonotypes overlapped donors; over 95% were de novo at given depth. No sorting was done, leaving CD4 and CD8 contributions mixed.

V lost 1 base and J lost 7, with 14 bases in between. The CDR3 sequence is 15 residues long. CDR1 and CDR2 from the germline V gene are LGHNA and YSLEER. TCRdb's table, derived via immunoSEQ multiplex PCR, lists solely in-frame clones and lacks some. The data show about 41,000 clones, about 95% seen once. This TCR was sampled from a man aged 25 to 40 in good health. Some clones in this sample may be carry-over from other donors' samples. V is TRBV4-3 and J is TRBJ1-5; D may be TRBD1 (6 bases). The source material was peripheral blood mononuclear cells. For the CDR3, the DNA is TGCGCCAGCAGCCAAGTTACAGGGTCGCGACAGCCCCAGCATTTT. Its translation is CASSQVTGSRQPQHF.